This entry lists 26 T cell receptor beta chains sequenced from one sample in a study of immune cell composition in non-small cell lung cancer listed by TCRdb under 2017. Normal lung samples came from the same patient and consisted of non-adjacent lung tissue collected as far from the tumour as possible, at a distance of at least 3 cm. Libraries were prepared through the immunoSEQ multiplex PCR assay. As stored in TCRdb, this immuneACCESS dataset retains in-frame rearrangements with V and J assigned. A fraction of the clones does not appear; measured against another copy, unresolved V genes explain less than half of the discrepancy, and the remainder lacks a known reason. Present in this sample are about 6,700 clones, about two thirds of which were seen just once. The ten largest make up roughly a tenth of the sample. Sequencing was carried out using non-adjacent lung tissue. These receptors originate from a human donor with non-small cell lung cancer.

The V and J genes are TRBV28 and TRBJ1-2; D perhaps matches TRBD1 (6 bases). In germline, CDR1 is MDHEN, CDR2 SYDVKM. V lost 2 bases and J lost 2, with 12 bases in between. CDR3 length: 15 amino acids. In DNA form, the CDR3 reads TGTGCCAGCAGTTTAATGGCAGGGGAGAACTATGGCTACACCTTC. Amino acid sequence: CASSLMAGENYGYTF.

The chain employs TRBV7-9 and TRBJ1-4; 9 positions match TRBD1. This CDR3 spans 15 amino acids. V lost 4 bases to trimming and J lost 10 bases; unmatched junction nucleotides: 10. Germline V lookup: CDR1 SEHNR, CDR2 FQNEAQ (reference sequence). The CDR3 here is CASSSQGALSGKLFF. The CDR3 DNA reads as TGTGCCAGCAGCTCACAGGGGGCGCTTAGCGGAAAACTGTTTTTT.

This chain connects TRBV9 to TRBJ2-1; TRBD1 matches 7 bases. V dropped 3 bases and J dropped 2; count of bases not matched to a gene: 8. The CDR3 has 16 amino acids. Germline CDR1 SGDLS, CDR2 YYNGEE. The CDR3 protein is CASSAKGQRAYNEQFF. As DNA, the CDR3 is TGTGCCAGCAGCGCGAAGGGACAGCGAGCCTACAATGAGCAGTTCTTC.

V is TRBV10-3 and J is TRBJ2-3, with D maybe TRBD2 (6 bases). This CDR3 contains 15 residues. The V end was cut by 1 base, the J end by 4 bases, with 12 bases between. Germline values: CDR1 ENHRY, CDR2 SYGVKD. The DNA for the CDR3 is TGTGCCATCAGTGAGTGGGGCGGGAAGTCAGATACGCAGTATTTT. This translates into CAISEWGGKSDTQYF.

This clone was counted only a few times. The chain uses TRBV30 and TRBJ1-2, with 9 bases aligning to TRBD1. The CDR3 has 13 residues. With V trimmed by 4 bases and J by 5 bases, 5 bases remained unmatched. CDR1 and CDR2 (germline): GTSNPN, SVGIG (reference sequence). The CDR3 region is CAWTGQGYYGYTF. As DNA, the CDR3 is TGTGCCTGGACGGGACAGGGCTATTATGGCTACACCTTC.

Judged by abundance, this clone is medium-sized (0.01 to 0.1%). This chain links TRBV2 with TRBJ1-6; 9 bases line up with TRBD1. This CDR3 has 15 residues. The J segment lost 9 bases and the V segment lost 6 bases, leaving 9 bases of the junction unmatched. CDR1 and CDR2 (germline): SNHLY, FYNNEI. CDR3 amino acids: CASRIDRGIGSPLHF. The CDR3 DNA reads TGTGCCAGCAGGATCGACAGGGGGATAGGTTCACCCCTCCACTTT. Together with reference TRBV2 and TRBJ1-6, the CDR3 gives the full variable domain: EPEVTQTPSHQVTQMGQEVILRCVPISNHLYFYWYRQILGQKVEFLVSFYNNEISEKSEIFDDQFSVERPDGSNFTLKIRSTKLEDSAMYFCASRIDRGIGSPLHFGNGTRLTVT.

V and J are TRBV29-1 and TRBJ2-5, with D hard to call. Trimming took 4 bases from V and 5 from J, leaving 11 bases between them. There are 12 residues in the CDR3. Germline CDR1 and CDR2: SQVTM and ANQGSEA. The chain's CDR3 is CSVGGEWETQYF. DNA of the CDR3: TGCAGCGTTGGCGGCGAGTGGGAGACCCAGTACTTC.

The J gene is TRBJ2-1, the V gene TRBV6-6; 8 positions agree with TRBD2. CDR1 MNHNY and CDR2 SVGAGI come from the germline V gene (reference sequence). There are 15 residues in the CDR3. With V trimmed by 8 bases and J by 7 bases, 13 bases remained unmatched. The CDR3 spells CASSDRRGDQNEQFF. The CDR3 region has the DNA TGTGCCAGCTCGGATAGGCGGGGGGACCAGAATGAGCAGTTCTTC.

This clone was picked up one time. The rearrangement joins TRBV9 to TRBJ1-1; D not resolved. The germline V gene has CDR1 SGDLS and CDR2 YYNGEE. Trimming stripped 0 bases from V and 3 bases from J, with 6 bases between. CDR3 size: 13 residues. The CDR3 here is CASSVVEDTEAFF. Here the CDR3 DNA reads TGTGCCAGCAGCGTAGTGGAGGACACTGAAGCTTTCTTT.

This chain joins TRBV5-5 and TRBJ2-5; 10 bases agree with TRBD1. The CDR3 totals 16 residues. V trimming: 0 bases; J trimming: 4 bases; junction bases outside the gene matches: 6. Germline V lookup: CDR1 SGHKS, CDR2 YYEKEE (reference sequence). The CDR3 protein is CASSLVDRGSGETQYF. CDR3 DNA: TGTGCCAGCAGCTTGGTGGACAGGGGGAGTGGAGAGACCCAGTACTTC.

The V call is TRBV21-1, the J call TRBJ1-5; the listed D gene, TRBD1, was not tested against the DNA. TRBV21-1 is described as a pseudogene. The CDR3 contains 18 residues. The CDR3 nucleotides read TGTGCCAGCAGCAAAGGAGCCGGGACAGGGTTTAGCTCTCAGCCCCAGCATTTT. It specifies CASSKGAGTGFSSQPQHF.

This chain connects TRBV30 to TRBJ1-2; D is perhaps TRBD1 (6 bases). CDR1 is GTSNPN and CDR2 is SVGIG in the germline V gene (reference sequence). The CDR3 is made up of 12 amino acids. V was pared by 4 bases and J by 4 bases, with 10 bases between. This chain's CDR3 is CAWIGTTYGYTF. CDR3 sequence (DNA): TGTGCCTGGATTGGGACAACCTATGGCTACACCTTC.

The J gene is TRBJ2-3, the V gene TRBV18; 14 nucleotides agree with TRBD2. Germline CDR1 reads KGHSH; CDR2 reads LQKENI. The CDR3 runs to 17 residues. After removal of 5 bases from V and 6 bases from J, the junction contained 10 bases not matched to a gene. CDR3 protein: CASSTGTSGGLGDTQYF. CDR3 nucleotides: TGTGCCAGCTCAACAGGGACTAGCGGGGGACTGGGCGATACGCAGTATTTT.

The rearrangement joins TRBV6-5 to TRBJ2-5; D is unresolved. The V end was cut by 5 bases, the J end by 7 bases, with 14 bases between. Germline CDR1 reads MNHEY; CDR2 reads SVGAGI. The CDR3 has 13 residues. The CDR3 nucleotides read TGTGCCAGCAGTCCCCCCGACCGGAGGACCCAGTACTTC. Protein product: CASSPPDRRTQYF.

Concerning this clone: This CDR3 is also generated by other DNA sequences in the sample. This chain links TRBV28 with TRBJ1-2; 11 bases match TRBD1. Germline lookup yields CDR1 MDHEN and CDR2 SYDVKM. The CDR3 sequence is 15 residues long. The V segment lost 6 bases and the J segment 6 bases; nucleotides outside the gene matches: 9. The CDR3 here is CASSRPGQGGHGYTF. CDR3 DNA: TGTGCCAGCAGCCGACCGGGACAGGGGGGCCATGGCTACACCTTC.

The genes are TRBV6-6 and TRBJ1-3; 7 bases are a match to TRBD1. CDR3 length: 16 residues. Trimming took 5 bases from V and 0 from J; bases not matched to a gene: 7. Germline values: CDR1 MNHNY, CDR2 SVGAGI (reference sequence). The DNA for the CDR3 is TGTGCCAGCAGTAGGGACAGCTCGAGCTCTGGAAACACCATATATTTT. Encoded protein: CASSRDSSSSGNTIYF.

The chain employs TRBV7-6 and TRBJ1-5, with D possibly being TRBD1 (5 bases). V shed 1 base and J shed 6 bases, with 13 bases lying between them. In germline, CDR1 is SGHVS, CDR2 FNYEAQ. CDR3 length: 15 residues. CDR3 in DNA: TGTGCCAGCAGCTTAGGGTCAGGGATTGGTCAGCCCCAGCATTTT. This codes for CASSLGSGIGQPQHF.

The CDR3 nucleotides read TGTGCCAGCAGGATCTCGCGGGGGAACACCGGGGAGCTGTTTTTT. This translates into CASRISRGNTGELFF. V and J are TRBV6-1 and TRBJ2-2, with D tentatively TRBD2 (6 bases). V lost 6 bases and J lost 1, with 12 bases in between. CDR3 size: 15 residues. CDR1 and CDR2 from the germline V gene are MNHNS and SASEGT.

The table lists this clone with a count of one. The chain has TRBV30 and TRBJ1-5; D might be TRBD1 (5 bases). CDR1 and CDR2 (germline): GTSNPN, SVGIG (reference sequence). This CDR3 has 15 amino acids. V was trimmed by 2 bases and J by 3 bases, leaving 14 bases between them. In DNA, the CDR3 is TGTGCCTGGAGTCCTCTTACAGGAGTCAATCAGCCCCAGCATTTT. The encoded protein is CAWSPLTGVNQPQHF.

The chain couples TRBV29-1 to TRBJ2-5; 8 bases match TRBD2. The CDR3 totals 17 residues. The V gene's germline CDR1 is SQVTM and CDR2 ANQGSEA. Trimming removed 3 bases from V and 2 bases from J; junction bases left unmatched: 14. The CDR3 DNA sequence: TGCAGCGTTGACCGGGACTATATCTCGGGGGGGCAAGAGACCCAGTACTTC. Translating it yields CSVDRDYISGGQETQYF. Variable domain in full (rest from reference TRBV29-1 and TRBJ2-5): SAVISQKPSRDICQRGTSLTIQCQVDSQVTMMFWYRQQPGQSLTLIATANQGSEATYESGFVIDKFPISRPNLTFSTLTVSNMSPEDSSIYLCSVDRDYISGGQETQYFGPGTRLLVL.

The chain is built from TRBV11-1 and TRBJ2-2; D possibly corresponds to TRBD2 (6 bases). The CDR3 loop spans 15 amino acids. CDR1 is SGHAT, CDR2 FQDESV, per germline (reference sequence). Trimming removed 2 bases from V and 1 base from J, with 8 bases in between. The CDR3 region has the DNA TGTGCCAGCAGCTTATGGGGGGAGAACACCGGGGAGCTGTTTTTT. It yields the protein CASSLWGENTGELFF.

The V gene is TRBV7-9, the J gene TRBJ2-2; 7 positions match TRBD2. The germline gives CDR1 SEHNR, CDR2 FQNEAQ (reference sequence). With 7 bases clipped from V and 5 bases from J, the junction kept 10 bases outside the gene matches. This CDR3 is built from 15 residues. CDR3: CASNLAAPGTGELFF. CDR3 nucleotide sequence: TGTGCCAGCAACCTAGCGGCCCCCGGGACCGGGGAGCTGTTTTTT.

The chain joins TRBV5-4 to TRBJ2-7; TRBD2 might be the D (5 bases). The germline CDR1 and CDR2 sequences are SGHNT and YYREEE (reference sequence). The CDR3 totals 14 residues. Deletions cut 0 bases from V and 3 bases from J, with 10 bases between. CDR3 DNA sequence: TGTGCCAGCAGCTTGGGGGGAGAGCTCTACGAGCAGTACTTC. Translating gives CASSLGGELYEQYF.

The chain employs TRBV27 and TRBJ1-6; D may be TRBD1 (5 bases). In germline, CDR1 is MNHEY, CDR2 SMNVEV (reference sequence). The CDR3 consists of 15 residues. V was pared by 5 bases and J by 4 bases, with 12 bases between. Here the CDR3 DNA reads TGTGCCAGCAGTACCCCGGGGGGGTATAATTCACCCCTCCACTTT. This codes for CASSTPGGYNSPLHF.

The chain employs TRBV7-2 and TRBJ2-3; 9 positions agree with TRBD2. This CDR3 has 13 amino acids. Trimming at V came to 0 bases and at J to 13 bases, leaving 5 bases not matched to a gene. Germline V CDR1 and CDR2: SGHTA, FQGNSA. The CDR3 is CASSLASAGGKYF. The CDR3, as DNA: TGTGCCAGCAGCTTAGCCTCAGCGGGAGGAAAGTATTTT.

The chain is built from TRBV28 and TRBJ2-3, with D possibly TRBD2 on 7 matching bases. CDR1 and CDR2 from the germline V gene are MDHEN and SYDVKM. V was cut by 5 bases and J by 4 bases, with 16 bases left in between. The CDR3 loop spans 15 amino acids. The CDR3 sequence is CASSEGGVRSDTQYF. The CDR3 bases are TGTGCCAGCAGTGAAGGGGGGGTAAGGTCAGATACGCAGTATTTT.